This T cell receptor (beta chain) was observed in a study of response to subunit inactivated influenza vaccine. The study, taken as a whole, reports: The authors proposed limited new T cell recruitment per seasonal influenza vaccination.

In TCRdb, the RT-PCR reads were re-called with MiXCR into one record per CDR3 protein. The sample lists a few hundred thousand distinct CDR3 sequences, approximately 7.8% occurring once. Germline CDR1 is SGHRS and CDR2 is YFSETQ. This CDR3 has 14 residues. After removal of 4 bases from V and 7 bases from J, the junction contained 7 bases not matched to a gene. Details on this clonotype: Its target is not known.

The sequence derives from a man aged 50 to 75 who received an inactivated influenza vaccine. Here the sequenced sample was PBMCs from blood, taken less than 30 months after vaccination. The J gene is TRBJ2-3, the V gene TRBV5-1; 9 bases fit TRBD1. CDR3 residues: CASSAGQGPNTQYF. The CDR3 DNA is TGCGCCAGCAGCGCGGGACAGGGCCCCAATACGCAGTATTTT. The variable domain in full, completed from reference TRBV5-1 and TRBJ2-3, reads KAGVTQTPRYLIKTRGQQVTLSCSPISGHRSVSWYQQTPGQGLQFLFEYFSETQRNKGNFPGRFSGRQFSNSRSEMNVSTLELGDSALYLCASSAGQGPNTQYFGPGTRLTVL.